The rows below give T cell receptor beta chains drawn from one sample of a study of cytomegalovirus exposure and HLA in healthy donors. The assay was immunoSEQ multiplex PCR, and TCRdb's table has in-frame clones only and misses some. The sample shows about 140,000 clones, roughly 77% of them seen only once. The sample taken for sequencing was PBMCs. The receptors stem from a female donor in good health and CMV-seronegative. CDR3s include the opening cysteine and the closing phenylalanine or tryptophan. The D gene is left open where the match is weak. The size field is filled for only some rows; it gives once, few, many or a size class.

clone size: .
D gene: TRBD2
J gene: TRBJ2-3
V gene: TRBV5-1
CDR3 DNA: TGCGCCAGCAGCTTGAAGCGGGGGGGCAGCACAGATACGCAGTATTTT
CDR3 protein: CASSLKRGGSTDTQYF

clone size: .
D gene: TRBD1
J gene: TRBJ1-2
V gene: TRBV5-4
CDR3 DNA: TGTGCCAGCAGCTTGGACCCAGGGGGCTCGAACGGCTACACCTTC
CDR3 protein: CASSLDPGGSNGYTF

clone size: .
D gene: TRBD1
J gene: TRBJ1-4
V gene: TRBV5-1
CDR3 DNA: TGCGCCAGCAGCTTTTTGACAGGGAGAGTGTCTAATGAAAAACTGTTTTTT
CDR3 protein: CASSFLTGRVSNEKLFF

clone size: .
D gene: .
J gene: TRBJ2-7
V gene: TRBV5-6
CDR3 DNA: TGTGCCAGCAGCTTAGGCGGCTACGAGCAGTACTTC
CDR3 protein: CASSLGGYEQYF

clone size: .
D gene: TRBD1
J gene: TRBJ2-7
V gene: TRBV11-2
CDR3 DNA: TGTGCCAGCAGCCCCAGGACAGGGGTAGGCGAGCAGTACTTC
CDR3 protein: CASSPRTGVGEQYF

clone size: .
D gene: TRBD1
J gene: TRBJ1-2
V gene: TRBV29-1
CDR3 DNA: TGCAGCGTCGAACCGGGACAGGGGTATGGCTACACCTTC
CDR3 protein: CSVEPGQGYGYTF

clone size: .
D gene: TRBD1
J gene: TRBJ1-1
V gene: TRBV30
CDR3 DNA: TGTGCCTGGTGGTCGGGACAGGGGGTCACTGAAGCTTTCTTT
CDR3 protein: CAWWSGQGVTEAFF

clone size: .
D gene: .
J gene: TRBJ2-7
V gene: TRBV7-2
CDR3 DNA: TGTGCCAGCAGAGCCAGGCTGCCGGACTCTTACGAGCAGTACTTC
CDR3 protein: CASRARLPDSYEQYF

clone size: .
D gene: .
J gene: TRBJ2-1
V gene: TRBV7-9
CDR3 DNA: TGTGCCAGCAGCTCTGACATCTACAATGAGCAGTTCTTC
CDR3 protein: CASSSDIYNEQFF

clone size: .
D gene: .
J gene: TRBJ2-4
V gene: TRBV6-4
CDR3 DNA: TGTGCCAGCGTTTCAGGGGAAAACTTAGCCAAAAACATTCAGTACTTC
CDR3 protein: CASVSGENLAKNIQYF

clone size: once
D gene: .
J gene: TRBJ2-1
V gene: TRBV5-6
CDR3 DNA: TGTGCCAGCAGCTTGCTAACCCCCTATGCGCTCAATGAGCAGTTCTTC
CDR3 protein: CASSLLTPYALNEQFF

clone size: .
D gene: TRBD1
J gene: TRBJ1-1
V gene: TRBV28
CDR3 DNA: TGTGCCAGCAACCCCCGGACAGGGTTCGGAGCTTTCTTT
CDR3 protein: CASNPRTGFGAFF

clone size: few
D gene: TRBD2
J gene: TRBJ2-1
V gene: TRBV5-1
CDR3 DNA: TGCGCCAGCACCCTAGCGGGATCATACAATGAGCAGTTCTTC
CDR3 protein: CASTLAGSYNEQFF

clone size: .
D gene: TRBD1
J gene: TRBJ1-1
V gene: TRBV5-6
CDR3 DNA: TGTGCCAGCAGCTTCCCCGGGACAGGGGATACTGAAGCTTTCTTT
CDR3 protein: CASSFPGTGDTEAFF

clone size: .
D gene: TRBD1
J gene: TRBJ2-5
V gene: TRBV7-2
CDR3 DNA: TGTGCCAGCAGCCCCCCGGGACAGAGAGTGGAGACCCAGTACTTC
CDR3 protein: CASSPPGQRVETQYF

clone size: .
D gene: .
J gene: TRBJ1-2
V gene: TRBV30
CDR3 DNA: TGTGCCAGGAAACACCAGCGGGCGGGGATTAACTATGGCTACACCTTC
CDR3 protein: CARKHQRAGINYGYTF

clone size: .
D gene: TRBD1
J gene: TRBJ1-2
V gene: TRBV13
CDR3 DNA: TGTGCCAGCAGCTCGCCGGGACAGTCATATGGCTACACCTTC
CDR3 protein: CASSSPGQSYGYTF

clone size: .
D gene: TRBD2
J gene: TRBJ2-1
V gene: TRBV30
CDR3 DNA: TGTGCCTGGAGTAGAGGGCGGGGGGGGGATGAGCAGTTCTTC
CDR3 protein: CAWSRGRGGDEQFF

clone size: .
D gene: .
J gene: TRBJ2-2
V gene: TRBV30
CDR3 DNA: TGTGCCTGGAGTGGTTGGAGGGGCGGCACCGGGGAGCTGTTTTTT
CDR3 protein: CAWSGWRGGTGELFF

clone size: .
D gene: .
J gene: TRBJ2-3
V gene: TRBV7-2
CDR3 DNA: TGTGCCAGCAGCTTCCGAGGGAGAGGCTTAGATACGCAGTATTTT
CDR3 protein: CASSFRGRGLDTQYF

clone size: .
D gene: .
J gene: TRBJ2-3
V gene: TRBV29-1
CDR3 DNA: TGCAGCGTTGAAATTGGCGGCAGCACAGATACGCAGTATTTT
CDR3 protein: CSVEIGGSTDTQYF

clone size: .
D gene: .
J gene: TRBJ2-1
V gene: TRBV6-5
CDR3 DNA: TGTGCCAGCAGTTACTCGAGGGAGATGGGTAGAAATGAGCAGTTCTTC
CDR3 protein: CASSYSREMGRNEQFF

clone size: .
D gene: .
J gene: TRBJ2-7
V gene: TRBV18
CDR3 DNA: TGTGCCAGCTCGCGGGACAGAGTTACCTACGAGCAGTACTTC
CDR3 protein: CASSRDRVTYEQYF

clone size: .
D gene: .
J gene: TRBJ1-4
V gene: TRBV4-3
CDR3 DNA: TGCGCCAGCAGCCAAGATCCGAGCAGCGTTAATGAAAAACTGTTTTTT
CDR3 protein: CASSQDPSSVNEKLFF

clone size: .
D gene: TRBD1
J gene: TRBJ2-7
V gene: TRBV25-1
CDR3 DNA: TGTGCCAGCAGCAGGGGGCACGAGCAGTACTTC
CDR3 protein: CASSRGHEQYF